These T cell receptor beta chains were read from a single sample in a study of blood T cell repertoires in COVID-19. Assay used: immunoSEQ multiplex PCR; TCRdb lists only in-frame clones, some missing. Here the sample spans 220,000 or so clones, roughly 89% being singletons. Sequenced input: PBMCs or T cells enriched from blood (not recorded which). The receptors derive from a woman between 40 and 55 years old who had recovered from COVID-19. Both conserved end residues are part of each CDR3. Fields, in order: J gene, D gene, clone size, V gene, CDR3 protein, CDR3 DNA. A D gene is named only where the DNA matches it firmly. The size of a clone is reported for some rows only, either as once, few or many, or as a class for expanded clones.

j_call: TRBJ1-1
d_call: -
clone_size: -
v_call: TRBV10-3
cdr3_aa: CAIRISLLGTEAFF
cdr3_nt: TGTGCCATCAGGATTAGCCTATTGGGCACTGAAGCTTTCTTT

j_call: TRBJ2-7
d_call: TRBD1
clone_size: -
v_call: TRBV7-2
cdr3_aa: CASSFDRASYEQYF
cdr3_nt: TGTGCCAGCAGCTTTGACAGGGCTTCCTACGAGCAGTACTTC

j_call: TRBJ1-2
d_call: -
clone_size: few
v_call: TRBV19
cdr3_aa: CASSISGSGYTF
cdr3_nt: TGTGCCAGTAGTATTTCGGGGTCTGGCTACACCTTC

j_call: TRBJ2-1
d_call: -
clone_size: few
v_call: TRBV18
cdr3_aa: CASSREDNEQFF
cdr3_nt: TGTGCCAGCTCCCGAGAGGACAATGAGCAGTTCTTC

j_call: TRBJ1-2
d_call: TRBD1
clone_size: few
v_call: TRBV6-1
cdr3_aa: CASSEGQGFSYTF
cdr3_nt: TGTGCCAGCAGTGAGGGACAGGGCTTCAGCTACACCTTC

j_call: TRBJ2-2
d_call: -
clone_size: few
v_call: TRBV5-4
cdr3_aa: CASSLGLVSTGELFF
cdr3_nt: TGTGCCAGCAGCTTGGGACTAGTCTCCACCGGGGAGCTGTTTTTT

j_call: TRBJ2-6
d_call: -
clone_size: -
v_call: TRBV11-2
cdr3_aa: CASSWTVSGANVLTF
cdr3_nt: TGTGCCAGCAGCTGGACAGTCTCTGGGGCCAACGTCCTGACTTTC

j_call: TRBJ1-4
d_call: TRBD1
clone_size: -
v_call: TRBV18
cdr3_aa: CASSQDRGLEKLFF
cdr3_nt: TGTGCCAGCTCCCAAGACAGGGGGCTTGAAAAACTGTTTTTT

j_call: TRBJ1-2
d_call: TRBD1
clone_size: -
v_call: TRBV5-1
cdr3_aa: CASSRMGQNSYGYTF
cdr3_nt: TGCGCCAGCAGCCGAATGGGACAGAATTCCTATGGCTACACCTTC

j_call: TRBJ2-3
d_call: -
clone_size: -
v_call: TRBV23-1
cdr3_aa: CASHTARTSGSRGTQYF
cdr3_nt: TGCGCCAGTCACACGGCGCGGACGAGCGGCTCGCGGGGTACGCAGTATTTT

j_call: TRBJ1-2
d_call: -
clone_size: -
v_call: TRBV6-5
cdr3_aa: CASSQGPDGYTF
cdr3_nt: TGTGCCAGCAGCCAGGGGCCCGATGGCTACACCTTC

j_call: TRBJ1-1
d_call: -
clone_size: -
v_call: TRBV12-3/TRBV12-4
cdr3_aa: CASAGPEAFF
cdr3_nt: TGTGCCAGCGCCGGTCCTGAAGCTTTCTTT

j_call: TRBJ2-1
d_call: TRBD2
clone_size: -
v_call: TRBV5-1
cdr3_aa: CASSIGLAALNEQFF
cdr3_nt: TGCGCCAGCAGCATAGGACTAGCGGCCCTGAATGAGCAGTTCTTC

j_call: TRBJ1-2
d_call: TRBD1
clone_size: -
v_call: TRBV29-1
cdr3_aa: CSVGGQGTNYGYTF
cdr3_nt: TGCAGCGTAGGGGGACAGGGGACTAACTATGGCTACACCTTC

j_call: TRBJ2-5
d_call: -
clone_size: -
v_call: TRBV7-8
cdr3_aa: CASSTGFRETQYF
cdr3_nt: TGTGCCAGCAGTACAGGGTTCCGGGAGACCCAGTACTTC

j_call: TRBJ2-7
d_call: -
clone_size: -
v_call: TRBV12-3/TRBV12-4
cdr3_aa: CASSPGLYEQYF
cdr3_nt: TGTGCCAGCAGTCCGGGACTTTACGAGCAGTACTTC

j_call: TRBJ2-3
d_call: TRBD2
clone_size: -
v_call: TRBV7-9
cdr3_aa: CASSLGGGLPQAQYF
cdr3_nt: TGTGCCAGCAGCTTAGGGGGGGGACTTCCGCAAGCGCAGTATTTT

j_call: TRBJ2-1
d_call: -
clone_size: -
v_call: TRBV11-2
cdr3_aa: CASSFLVGGDEQFF
cdr3_nt: TGTGCCAGCAGCTTTCTTGTAGGCGGGGATGAGCAGTTCTTC

j_call: TRBJ1-1
d_call: TRBD1
clone_size: -
v_call: TRBV7-2
cdr3_aa: CASSRDRENTEAFF
cdr3_nt: TGTGCCAGCAGCCGGGACAGGGAGAACACTGAAGCTTTCTTT

j_call: TRBJ2-1
d_call: TRBD2
clone_size: -
v_call: TRBV3-1/TRBV3-2
cdr3_aa: CASSQGSSGRENEQFF
cdr3_nt: TGTGCCAGCAGCCAAGGATCTAGCGGGAGAGAAAATGAGCAGTTCTTC

j_call: TRBJ2-3
d_call: TRBD2
clone_size: -
v_call: TRBV2
cdr3_aa: CASRRLAGATDTQYF
cdr3_nt: TGTGCCAGCAGACGACTAGCGGGAGCCACAGATACGCAGTATTTT

j_call: TRBJ2-1
d_call: TRBD2
clone_size: -
v_call: TRBV18
cdr3_aa: CASSQLAGGPSNEQFF
cdr3_nt: TGTGCCAGCTCGCAACTAGCGGGAGGGCCAAGTAATGAGCAGTTCTTC

j_call: TRBJ2-4
d_call: TRBD1
clone_size: -
v_call: TRBV5-1
cdr3_aa: CASSSPTGGSKNIQYF
cdr3_nt: TGCGCCAGCAGCTCACCGACAGGGGGCTCGAAAAACATTCAGTACTTC

j_call: TRBJ2-5
d_call: -
clone_size: few
v_call: TRBV11-2
cdr3_aa: CASSRGTRGIQETQYF
cdr3_nt: TGTGCCAGCAGCCGGGGGACTCGGGGGATCCAAGAGACCCAGTACTTC

j_call: TRBJ2-1
d_call: -
clone_size: -
v_call: TRBV7-8
cdr3_aa: CASSLAGRGKSSYNEQFF
cdr3_nt: TGTGCCAGCAGCTTAGCGGGGAGGGGGAAGAGCTCCTACAATGAGCAGTTCTTC

j_call: TRBJ2-2
d_call: -
clone_size: -
v_call: TRBV30
cdr3_aa: CAWSPVTGELFF
cdr3_nt: TGTGCCTGGAGCCCAGTAACCGGGGAGCTGTTTTTT

j_call: TRBJ2-5
d_call: -
clone_size: -
v_call: TRBV4-1
cdr3_aa: CASSQEPRGGRRETQYF
cdr3_nt: TGCGCCAGCAGCCAAGAGCCTAGGGGGGGGCGGAGGGAGACCCAGTACTTC